This T cell receptor (beta chain) was sequenced for a study of T cell responses to AZD1222 COVID-19 vaccine. Study-wide background: Second-dose recipients at about 4 or about 12 weeks were treated as one pooled group. Study-wide points: Baseline antibody screening turned up just a handful of seropositive AZD1222 recipients. It was only after the peak T cell response that any repertoires were sampled.

Points on this clone: Its specificity is not known.

Profiling relied on immunoSEQ multiplex PCR, and the TCRdb table lists in-frame clones only, not all of them. The sample lists 140,000 to 150,000 clones, about nine tenths occurring once. The CDR3 consists of 16 residues. Germline V gene sequence: CDR1 SGHTS, CDR2 YDEGEE. V was trimmed by 0 bases and J by 3 bases, leaving 12 bases between them. The material sequenced was peripheral blood, taken on day 0 of AZD1222 vaccination. This TCR was sampled from an adult in good health. The chain has TRBV5-8 and TRBJ1-4, with D possibly matching TRBD1 (6 bases). The CDR3 region is CASSLAGRGPNEKLFF. In DNA, the CDR3 is TGTGCCAGCAGCTTGGCAGGCAGGGGCCCTAATGAAAAACTGTTTTTT.